These 19 T cell receptor beta chains came from one sample sequenced in a study of CD4 and CD8 cells across lung adenocarcinoma regions. TCRdb called the PCR reads again in MiXCR, with one record for every CDR3 protein. Found here are under 13,000 distinct CDR3 sequences, 53% of them singletons; the top ten hold approximately 19%. Sequencing was performed on CD4+ T cells from the center of a lung tumor. These receptors came from a male donor with lung adenocarcinoma. The CD4 and CD8 labels of this study may be unreliable.

This rearrangement joins TRBV27 to TRBJ2-3, with a weak D call TRBD2 (7 bases). Near its end, the DNA agrees better with TRBJ2-7, so the J call may be wrong. The CDR3 spans 13 residues. Germline CDR1 is MNHEY and CDR2 is SMNVEV (reference sequence). The CDR3 DNA follows: TGTGCCAGGCGGTGGGGGGGCACAGACACGCAGTACTTC. It yields the protein CARRWGGTDTQYF.

This clonotype was counted once. The J gene is TRBJ2-5, the V gene TRBV27; D may be TRBD1 (5 bases). CDR3 length: 16 residues. Germline V CDR1 and CDR2: MNHEY, SMNVEV (reference sequence). The V and J ends lost 6 bases and 4 bases respectively, with 21 bases between them. The CDR3 DNA reads TGTGCCAGCAGGGGGCTTGGACACCCAGACCCAGAGACCCAGTACTTC. Protein: CASRGLGHPDPETQYF.

This clonotype ranks as medium-sized. The chain's CDR3 is CASRAMWGEQFF. The DNA of the CDR3 is TGTGCCAGCAGGGCCATGTGGGGCGAGCAGTTCTTC. The chain links TRBV6-2 or TRBV6-3 to TRBJ2-1; D perhaps matches TRBD1 (5 bases). CDR3 length: 12 residues. Germline CDR1 reads MNHEY; CDR2 reads SVGEGT. V was trimmed by 6 bases and J by 10 bases, leaving 13 bases between them.

This clonotype is judged medium-sized. The chain is built from TRBV27 and TRBJ1-2; 8 nucleotides line up with TRBD1. In germline, CDR1 is MNHEY, CDR2 SMNVEV (reference sequence). With V trimmed by 11 bases and J by 7 bases, 12 bases remained unmatched. The CDR3 covers 13 residues. CDR3 sequence: CASSGQGQAGYTF. The CDR3, as DNA: TGTGCCTCCTCAGGACAGGGACAAGCTGGCTACACCTTC.

The chain links TRBV27 to TRBJ2-3; maybe TRBD1 (5 bases). Germline loops: CDR1 MNHEY, CDR2 SMNVEV (reference sequence). This CDR3 comprises 16 residues. V lost 5 bases, J lost 0 bases, and 15 bases lay in between. The CDR3 spells CASSVNLGASTDTQYF. DNA for the CDR3: TGTGCCAGCAGTGTCAACCTAGGGGCTAGCACAGATACGCAGTATTTT.

This clonotype showed up many times. The J gene is TRBJ2-2, the V gene TRBV10-2; TRBD1 matches at 11 bases. CDR3 length equals 14 residues. Germline assignment: CDR1 WSHSY and CDR2 SAAADI. V was pared by 6 bases and J by 7 bases, with 4 bases of the junction left unmatched. The CDR3 reads CASSLGQGVGELFF. CDR3 bases: TGCGCCAGCAGCCTGGGACAGGGGGTCGGGGAGCTGTTTTTT.

The rearrangement links TRBV3-1 to TRBJ1-2, with D maybe TRBD1 (6 bases). V was trimmed by 0 bases and J by 8 bases, leaving 10 bases between them. The CDR3 is made up of 13 amino acids. CDR1 and CDR2 from the germline V gene are LGHDT and YNNKEL (reference sequence). The CDR3 sequence: CASSQDAGVGYTF. The DNA of the CDR3 is TGTGCCAGCAGCCAAGATGCAGGGGTGGGCTACACCTTC.

The chain joins TRBV27 to TRBJ2-1, with unresolved D. The end of the DNA is better explained by TRBJ2-5, so the J call may be wrong. Per germline, CDR1 MNHEY and CDR2 SMNVEV (reference sequence). The CDR3 contains 11 residues. The DNA for the CDR3 is TGTGCCAGCAGTCATCAAGAGACCCAGTACTTC. Translated, it gives CASSHQETQYF.

This clonotype turned up a few times. Written as DNA, the CDR3 is TGTGCCAGCCGGGGGGGCAGCAACCCTAATCAGCCCCAGCATTTT. It codes for CASRGGSNPNQPQHF. The genes are TRBV12-3 or TRBV12-4 and TRBJ1-5, with D possibly being TRBD1 (6 bases). Trimming pared 8 bases from V and 4 bases from J, leaving 18 bases between. CDR3 length: 15 amino acids.

This rearrangement joins TRBV6-2 or TRBV6-3 to TRBJ2-2; D is possibly TRBD1 (5 bases). V shed 6 bases and J shed 2 bases, with 7 bases lying between them. The germline CDR1 and CDR2 sequences are MNHEY and SVGEGT. This CDR3 comprises 13 residues. The DNA for the CDR3 is TGTGCCAGCAGGCAGGGCAACACCGGGGAGCTGTTTTTT. Its protein product is CASRQGNTGELFF.

By sample share, this clonotype is medium-sized. This sequence joins TRBV6-5 and TRBJ2-1; 10 nucleotides line up with TRBD2. Near its end, the DNA agrees better with TRBJ2-5, so the J call may be wrong. This CDR3 region has 17 residues. CDR1 is MNHEY, CDR2 SVGAGI, per germline. CDR3 nucleotides: TGTGCCAGCAGTTCCGCTAAGAAGCGGGAGGGGGCGGAGACCCAGTACTTC. Translation: CASSSAKKREGAETQYF.

This clonotype is medium-sized (0.01 to 0.1%) by share. The rearrangement joins TRBV6-5 to TRBJ1-1; TRBD1 matches 7 bases. Per germline, CDR1 MNHEY and CDR2 SVGAGI. This CDR3 region has 12 residues. The V gene end was trimmed by 4 bases and the J gene end by 7 bases; junction bases not matched to a gene: 3. CDR3 bases: TGTGCCAGCAGTTCCACAGGGGTTGAAGCTTTCTTT. Translation: CASSSTGVEAFF.

This clonotype was recorded many times. Here the CDR3 omits its conserved ending phenylalanine or tryptophan, so a read error is the likely source. The DNA is omitted, as the CDR3 cannot be located on it reliably, and the CDR3 follows TCRdb's listing. The rearrangement joins TRBV30 to TRBJ2-5; TRBD1 is taken as the D call from the table, unchecked against the DNA. From its first to its last residue, the CDR3 has 21 amino acids. Germline assignment: CDR1 GTSNPN and CDR2 SVGIG (reference sequence). CDR3 in amino acids: CAWSPGAIPVGDDREGWHMAG.

This clonotype was picked up a small number of times. The V call is TRBV6-1, the J call TRBJ2-5; D not resolved. Trimming took 6 bases from V and 0 from J, leaving 11 bases between them. The germline CDR1 and CDR2 sequences are MNHNS and SASEGT. The CDR3 totals 14 residues. In nucleotides, the CDR3 is TGTGCCAGCAGCACAAGTTGGTACCAAGAGACCCAGTACTTC. Its translation: CASSTSWYQETQYF.

In its sample, this clonotype ranks as medium-sized. V and J are TRBV6-5 and TRBJ2-1; the D gene is possibly TRBD2 (5 bases). The CDR3 extends over 16 amino acids. V dropped 0 bases and J dropped 7 bases, with 16 bases sitting between them. Looked up from germline, CDR1 is MNHEY and CDR2 is SVGAGI. Here the CDR3 DNA reads TGTGCCAGCAGTTACTCGAAGATGCCGGGGAAGAATGAGCAGTTCTTC. Its protein is CASSYSKMPGKNEQFF.

The sample holds a few counts of this clonotype. The V call is TRBV6-1, the J call TRBJ2-1; D unclear. The J call may be faulty, since TRBJ2-7 better matches the DNA end. Per the germline V gene, CDR1 is MNHNS and CDR2 is SASEGT. The CDR3 spans 13 residues. DNA for the CDR3: TGTGCCAGCCAAGTCTTAAGCTCCTACGAGCAGTACTTC. As protein: CASQVLSSYEQYF.

Within the sample, this clonotype is medium-sized (0.01 to 0.1%). The CDR3, as DNA: TGTGCCAGCAGTTTCAACCCTCTAGCGCTTGGGGCAGATACGCAGTATTTT. Amino acid sequence: CASSFNPLALGADTQYF. V is TRBV27 and J is TRBJ2-3, with D tentatively TRBD2 (6 bases). The CDR3 has 17 amino acids. Germline V CDR1 and CDR2: MNHEY, SMNVEV (reference sequence). V lost 3 bases and J 4 bases, leaving 20 bases between the germline ends.

The chain uses TRBV6-1 and TRBJ2-5, with 12 bases lining up with TRBD2. Germline lookup yields CDR1 MNHNS and CDR2 SASEGT. The CDR3 is 19 residues long. V was pared by 3 bases and J by 5 bases, with 16 bases of the junction left unmatched. The CDR3 spells CASSEGLSSSGRARETQYF. In DNA form, the CDR3 reads TGTGCCAGCAGTGAGGGCCTATCTTCTAGCGGGAGGGCCCGGGAGACCCAGTACTTC.

In this sample, this clonotype turned up many times. The chain combines TRBV27 with TRBJ2-2; D not certain. The CDR3 is 12 amino acids. Trimming left V 1 base short and J 5 bases short, with 2 bases between. CDR1 and CDR2 from the germline V gene are MNHEY and SMNVEV (reference sequence). CDR3 sequence: CASSLWTGELFF. The CDR3 DNA reads TGTGCCAGCAGTTTATGGACCGGGGAGCTGTTTTTT.